Shown below are 4 T cell receptor beta chains from a single sample sequenced in a study of blood T cells in healthy people across ages (dated by TCRdb to 2015 to 2017). The library came from 5' RACE. Sequencing was carried out with an Illumina HiSeq 2500. A second PCR of 7 to 11 cycles was performed with a sample-barcoded 5' primer and a J-beta primer mix. TCRdb applied fastp at Q25 and MiXCR to the public reads, then kept only in-frame beta chains. For every CDR3 protein sequence, its rows merge into one entry that carries the most common genes and DNA. The sample table contains 650,000 to 700,000 distinct CDR3 sequences; only one count was recorded for over 40% of them. Of the sample, approximately 12% falls within the top ten clones. Sample: blood. All receptors come from a woman older than 75 in good health.

The chain combines TRBV6-5 with TRBJ1-2, with TRBD1 identical over 7 bases. There are 14 residues in the CDR3. The germline gives CDR1 MNHEY, CDR2 SVGAGI. The trim removed 6 bases at V and 3 bases at J, leaving 7 bases unmatched. Written as DNA, the CDR3 is TGTGCCAGCAGGCGACAGGGTAGGGACTATGGCTACACCTTC. Protein: CASRRQGRDYGYTF.

Many counts were recorded for this clonotype. The chain combines TRBV28 with TRBJ2-4; TRBD1 aligns across 8 bases. The V and J ends lost 5 bases and 6 bases, in that order; junction bases with no gene match: 12. CDR3 length equals 16 residues. CDR1 MDHEN and CDR2 SYDVKM come from the germline V gene. CDR3 sequence (DNA): TGTGCCAGCAGTCCATATCGGGACAGGAGATTAAACATTCAGTACTTC. It yields the protein CASSPYRDRRLNIQYF.

V is TRBV4-1 and J is TRBJ1-5; D perhaps matches TRBD1 (5 bases). V lost 1 base and J lost 6, with 16 bases in between. The CDR3 runs 16 residues. Germline loops: CDR1 MGHRA, CDR2 YSYEKL. CDR3 DNA sequence: TGCGCCAGCAGCCAAGTGGAGGGAAGGAGGGGTCAGCCCCAGCATTTT. Protein product: CASSQVEGRRGQPQHF.

In this sample, this clonotype turned up many times. This rearrangement joins TRBV27 to TRBJ2-5; D is unclear. The J call is doubtful: the DNA matches TRBJ2-3 better. Germline assignment: CDR1 MNHEY and CDR2 SMNVEV (reference sequence). The CDR3 covers 11 residues. The CDR3 reads CASSLGRTQYF. The CDR3 DNA reads TGTGCCAGCAGTTTAGGTAGAACGCAGTATTTT.